These 9 T cell receptor beta chains were all obtained from the same sample, sequenced in a study of control samples from healthy donors and cancer patients. Only in-frame clones appear in the TCRdb table, and some are missing; sequencing was by immunoSEQ multiplex PCR. Here the sample spans roughly 220,000 clones, just under 95% being singletons. Sequenced: blood. These receptors were taken from a man aged 50 to 59 in good health.

This clone was found once. The CDR3 reads CASSLTGANTEAFF. The CDR3 bases are TGTGCCAGCAGTCTGACGGGAGCGAACACTGAAGCTTTCTTT. The chain links TRBV7-9 to TRBJ1-1; D gene ambiguous. The length of the CDR3 is 14 residues. Germline V gene sequence: CDR1 SEHNR, CDR2 FQNEAQ (reference sequence). Between the trimmed V and J ends, which lost 6 bases and 1 base, there was a span of 12 bases. The complete variable domain, with remaining parts taken from reference TRBV7-9 and TRBJ1-1, reads DTGVSQNPRHKITKRGQNVTFRCDPISEHNRLYWYRQTLGQGPEFLTYFQNEAQLEKSRLLSDRFSAERPKGSFSTLEIQRTEQGDSAMYLCASSLTGANTEAFFGQGTRLTVV.

This clone was detected once. The V gene is TRBV6-4, the J gene TRBJ1-5, with D hard to call. Germline V lookup: CDR1 MRHNA, CDR2 SNTAGT. This CDR3 is 13 amino acids long. Trimming took 2 bases from V and 3 from J, leaving 5 bases between them. CDR3 sequence (DNA): TGTGCCAGCAGTGACAGTCCCAATCAGCCCCAGCATTTT. Translated, it gives CASSDSPNQPQHF.

The chain links TRBV5-1 to TRBJ2-3; D not resolved. V was shortened by 5 bases and J by 4 bases, with 11 bases between the two germline ends. The CDR3 runs to 13 residues. The germline gives CDR1 SGHRS, CDR2 YFSETQ. The CDR3 loop reads CASSPSPSDTQYF. In DNA, the CDR3 is TGCGCCAGCAGTCCATCCCCATCAGATACGCAGTATTTT. Drawing the rest from reference TRBV5-1 and TRBJ2-3, the complete variable domain is KAGVTQTPRYLIKTRGQQVTLSCSPISGHRSVSWYQQTPGQGLQFLFEYFSETQRNKGNFPGRFSGRQFSNSRSEMNVSTLELGDSALYLCASSPSPSDTQYFGPGTRLTVL.

The chain uses TRBV7-9 and TRBJ2-7, with unresolved D. The CDR3 contains 16 residues. V gave up 4 bases and J gave up 0 bases, with 16 bases separating them. The germline V gene encodes CDR1 SEHNR and CDR2 FQNEAQ (reference sequence). The CDR3 loop reads CASSSAAGHSSYEQYF. CDR3 coding DNA: TGTGCCAGCAGCTCCGCTGCCGGGCATTCCTCCTACGAGCAGTACTTC.

The chain combines TRBV10-1 with TRBJ2-7; 11 nucleotides line up with TRBD1. CDR3 length: 15 amino acids. The germline gives CDR1 WNHNN, CDR2 SYGVQD (reference sequence). J gave up 2 bases and V 6 bases, and 6 bases lay outside the gene matches. The DNA of the CDR3 is TGCGCCAGCAGCCCCGGGACAGGGGGTACCTACGAGCAGTACTTC. Translated, it gives CASSPGTGGTYEQYF.

This rearrangement joins TRBV3-1 (or the pseudogene TRBV3-2) to TRBJ2-6; D is perhaps TRBD2 (7 bases). This CDR3 has 14 amino acids. Trimming removed 8 bases at V and 2 bases at J, with 10 bases between. Germline V CDR1 and CDR2: LGHDT, YNNKEL (reference sequence). The CDR3 is CASQGRAGANVLTF. CDR3 sequence (DNA): TGTGCCAGCCAGGGGAGGGCTGGGGCCAACGTCCTGACTTTC.

The rearrangement uses TRBV3-1 (or the pseudogene TRBV3-2) and TRBJ1-2; TRBD1 might be the D (5 bases). V dropped 6 bases and J dropped 4 bases, with 21 bases sitting between them. CDR3 length: 16 amino acids. The germline gives CDR1 LGHDT, CDR2 YNNKEL (reference sequence). The CDR3 nucleotides are TGTGCCAGCAGTACCCGGGACGTCAGGGTCGGCTATGGCTACACCTTC. Translation gives CASSTRDVRVGYGYTF.

The chain combines TRBV5-1 with TRBJ2-7; D is possibly TRBD1 or TRBD2 (5 bases each). V was pared by 3 bases and J by 0 bases, with 13 bases between. The length of the CDR3 is 15 residues. The germline V gene has CDR1 SGHRS and CDR2 YFSETQ. CDR3: CASSWSGGSSYEQYF. The DNA for the CDR3 is TGCGCCAGCAGCTGGAGTGGGGGAAGCTCCTACGAGCAGTACTTC. Complete variable domain (other parts from reference TRBV5-1 and TRBJ2-7): KAGVTQTPRYLIKTRGQQVTLSCSPISGHRSVSWYQQTPGQGLQFLFEYFSETQRNKGNFPGRFSGRQFSNSRSEMNVSTLELGDSALYLCASSWSGGSSYEQYFGPGTRLTVT.

This chain connects TRBV5-8 to TRBJ2-2, with D possibly TRBD1 on 5 matching bases. Germline V CDR1 and CDR2: SGHTS, YDEGEE. V was trimmed by 2 bases and J by 5 bases, leaving 13 bases between them. The length of the CDR3 is 15 residues. Here the CDR3 DNA reads TGTGCCAGCAGCTTCAGGACACCGGCAACCGGGGAGCTGTTTTTT. It specifies CASSFRTPATGELFF.